This T cell receptor beta chain was profiled in a study of T cells in Graves' hyperthyroidism and ophthalmopathy. Study-level points and caveats: Median prediction lead before ophthalmopathy onset was 6.5 months with the model. Also found in blood were most expanded thyroid clonotypes above 0.001.

Amplification of TCR beta CDR3 regions used RNA as the template. Researchers ran a first-round RT-PCR on the TCR CDR3 using the HTBI primer set. Via MiXCR, TCRdb re-called the multiplex PCR reads, giving one row per CDR3 protein. The sample records roughly 300,000 distinct CDR3 sequences, 21% being singletons. Absence of ophthalmopathy progression within 18 months defined stable Graves' hyperthyroidism. As regards this clonotype: What it binds is unknown. Germline and junction disagree at one end, which may indicate a read error.

This CDR3 has 17 residues. Germline V lookup: CDR1 SGDLS, CDR2 YYNGEE. The sequenced sample consisted of blood. This sequence originates from a woman between 45 and 60 years old with Graves' hyperthyroidism. The chain combines TRBV9 with TRBJ2-6, with D possibly TRBD1 on 6 matching bases. The CDR3 reads CVSSPGHRTSGANVLTF. CDR3 sequence (DNA): TGTGTCAGCAGCCCGGGACACCGCACCTCTGGGGCCAACGTCCTGACTTTC. Drawing the rest from reference TRBV9 and TRBJ2-6, the complete variable domain is DSGVTQTPKHLITATGQRVTLRCSPRSGDLSVYWYQQSLDQGLQFLIQYYNGEERAKGNILERFSAQQFPDLHSELNLSSLELGDSALYFCVSSPGHRTSGANVLTFGAGSRLTVL.